This T cell receptor (beta chain) comes out of a study of control samples from healthy donors and cancer patients. This clone was recorded once. Sequenced by immunoSEQ multiplex PCR; TCRdb stores in-frame clones only, minus some. The data show about 83,000 clones, 91% seen once. The CDR3 is 12 amino acids. Trimming pared 1 base from V and 15 bases from J, leaving 13 bases between. This sequence joins TRBV12-3 or TRBV12-4 and TRBJ1-3; a possible D gene is TRBD1 (6 bases). The receptor's source is a man aged 25 to 45 in good health. Sequenced: blood. For the CDR3, the DNA is TGTGCCAGCAGTTTAGACGTCCGGGGGCAATATTTT. Protein: CASSLDVRGQYF.